This is a list of T cell receptor beta chains from one sample in a study of shared clonotypes between healthy human individuals. The assay was immunoSEQ multiplex PCR, and TCRdb's table has in-frame clones only and misses some. The data contain about 380,000 clones, approximately 97% of them singletons. The sequenced material came from memory CD8+ T cells sorted from blood. These receptors all come from a man younger than 40 in good health. Both conserved end residues are trimmed from each CDR3. The order of the fields is J gene, V gene, CDR3 protein.

>TRBJ2-2|TRBV5-1
ASSPISDTGELF
>TRBJ2-7|TRBV2
ASSDTQGTYEQY
>TRBJ2-7|TRBV6-6
ASSYSQRTYEQY
>TRBJ1-1|TRBV5-1
ASSLSPPGVFEAF
>TRBJ2-2|TRBV30
AWSKGSGELF
>TRBJ2-2|TRBV7-9
ASSFWASTGELF
>TRBJ1-6|TRBV2
ASSANRGQNSPLH
>TRBJ1-1|TRBV19
ASSGRGNTEAF
>TRBJ1-1|TRBV6-5
ASSYVRDTLEAF
>TRBJ1-4|TRBV5-1
ASSLGQPNEKLF
>TRBJ1-5|TRBV28
ASRLGQGGQPQH
>TRBJ2-1|TRBV4-2
ASSQDLGLAGNEQF
>TRBJ2-7|TRBV28
ASSLSTLNYEQY
>TRBJ2-3|TRBV19
ASSMRPGGTDTQY
>TRBJ2-3|TRBV5-1
ASSLDPGDTQY
>TRBJ2-3|TRBV9
ASSAETERDTQY
>TRBJ2-7|TRBV18
ASSPDPTSGSYEQY
>TRBJ1-6|TRBV5-1
ASSLDPYNSPLH
>TRBJ2-7|TRBV28
ASRPRTGISYEQY
>TRBJ2-3|TRBV5-6
ASSFPIWGGNTDTQY
>TRBJ2-4|TRBV28
ASSNGQVKNIQY
>TRBJ1-2|TRBV28
ASSSGHYGYT
>TRBJ2-4|TRBV20-1
SATAKNIQY
>TRBJ2-7|TRBV28
ASSFKGPTPRYEQY
>TRBJ2-3|TRBV5-6
ASSLVSSGILRTDTQY
>TRBJ2-7|TRBV6-5
ASSYSTGLYEQY
>TRBJ2-2|TRBV6-1
ASSAMGLAGVGTGELF
>TRBJ2-3|TRBV10-3
AISAGSTDTQY
>TRBJ2-3|TRBV19
ASSIAGSTDTQY
>TRBJ2-1|TRBV7-9
ASSLRLGTGGSNEQF
>TRBJ2-4|TRBV5-1
ASSGLAGAKNIQY
>TRBJ1-1|TRBV27
ASSSGTPTEAF
>TRBJ1-5|TRBV23-1
ASSGVGQPQH
>TRBJ2-1|TRBV5-1
ASSEGQINEQF
>TRBJ2-3|TRBV30
AWNPSGGRRADTQY
>TRBJ1-5|TRBV7-6
ASSATGNQPQH
>TRBJ2-5|TRBV7-9
ASSLVGSGETQY
>TRBJ1-2|TRBV6-5
ASSGDGYGYT
>TRBJ1-5|TRBV12-5
ASGLGLVNQPQH
>TRBJ2-4|TRBV28
ASSFGPGDENIQY
>TRBJ2-1|TRBV7-2
ASSLGVWSYNEQF
>TRBJ1-3|TRBV28
ASRLTGSGNTIY
>TRBJ2-1|TRBV6-5
ASSYSWTGHYNEQF
>TRBJ2-3|TRBV5-1
ASSNRGDSRGTQY
>TRBJ1-5|TRBV30
AWSGGTAYSNQPQH
>TRBJ2-1|TRBV30
AWSQITGLANEQF
>TRBJ2-7|TRBV5-4
ASADPSASYEQY
>TRBJ2-3|TRBV27
ASSLSRGDTQY
>TRBJ2-3|TRBV5-1
ASSVAGGFPDTQY
>TRBJ2-3|TRBV5-4
ASSLAGTDTQY
>TRBJ1-1|TRBV28
ASSSQGWGTEAF
>TRBJ1-1|TRBV27
ASSLGQVYTEAF
>TRBJ2-3|TRBV28
ASSLLPTDTQY
>TRBJ2-1|TRBV13
ASSRTSGSRAYNEQF
>TRBJ1-1|TRBV6-5
ASTPFRARNTEAF